This T cell receptor (beta chain) originates from a study of chemoradiotherapy in HPV16-positive cancers. As for the study in general: Candidate HPV-specific T-cell clones and common TCR motifs came from functional assays in two HPV16-positive patients.

Produced via immunoSEQ multiplex PCR; TCRdb's table is partial and in-frame only. Of tens of thousands of clones listed, approximately 83% are singletons. Repeated repertoire sampling spanned the course of chemoradiotherapy. Notes on this clone: Its cognate antigen is unknown.

Overall study results and limits: Candidate HPV-specific clones and E7-related TCR motifs grew in tumor during treatment. In HPV16-positive patients, HPV-responsive T-cell expansion tracked better recurrence-free survival.

The sequence derives from a human donor with HPV-associated anogenital cancer. The starting material was blood, obtained from a patient who underwent chemoradiotherapy.

The CDR3 reads CASSLQGDYGYTF. The CDR3 nucleotides are TGTGCCAGCAGCTTACAGGGAGACTATGGCTACACCTTC. The V gene is TRBV13, the J gene TRBJ1-2; D may be TRBD1 (5 bases). The length of the CDR3 is 13 residues. Germline assignment: CDR1 PRHDT and CDR2 FYEKMQ (reference sequence). The V end was cut by 2 bases, the J end by 3 bases, with 7 bases between.